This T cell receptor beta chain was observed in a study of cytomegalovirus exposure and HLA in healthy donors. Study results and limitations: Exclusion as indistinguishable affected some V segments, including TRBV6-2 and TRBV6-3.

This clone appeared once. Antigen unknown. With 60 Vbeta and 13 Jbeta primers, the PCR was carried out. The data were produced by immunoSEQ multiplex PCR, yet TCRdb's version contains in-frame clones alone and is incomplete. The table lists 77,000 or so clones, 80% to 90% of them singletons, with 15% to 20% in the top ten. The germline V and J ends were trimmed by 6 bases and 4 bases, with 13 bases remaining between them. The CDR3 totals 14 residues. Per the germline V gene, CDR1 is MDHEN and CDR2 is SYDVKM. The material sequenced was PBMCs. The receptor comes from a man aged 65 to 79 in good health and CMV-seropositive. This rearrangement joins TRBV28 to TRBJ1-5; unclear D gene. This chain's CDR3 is CASRLNTDNQPQHF. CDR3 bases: TGTGCCAGCAGACTCAACACAGATAATCAGCCCCAGCATTTT.